The present entry profiles one TCR beta chain with its context. The record originates from a study of T-cell reconstitution after alpha-beta-depleted transplantation in children. The TCRbeta library was prepared with unique molecular identifiers. Via MiXCR, TCRdb re-called the PCR reads, giving one row per CDR3 protein. Here the sample spans about 980,000 distinct CDR3 sequences, 25% to 35% being singletons. The TCR sequence derives from a boy younger than two who had a stem cell transplant for SCID, so the T cells may come from the graft donor. The sample was PBMCs, mostly from graft donor cells, taken 360 days after TCRalphabeta/CD19-depleted stem cell transplant.

In nucleotides, the CDR3 is TGTGCCAGCAGCTTGGCCGGGACAGGGACATCCTACGAGCAGTACTTC. Translation: CASSLAGTGTSYEQYF. This chain joins TRBV5-5 and TRBJ2-7; 9 positions match TRBD1. CDR1 is SGHKS and CDR2 is YYEKEE in the germline V gene (reference sequence). CDR3 length: 16 amino acids. Trimming took 0 bases from V and 1 from J; bases not matched to a gene: 5.